This T cell receptor beta chain was found in a study of blood T cell repertoires in COVID-19. Study information: Italy, Spain and the United States were the sources of the convalescent and acute COVID-19 samples. PBMCs, B-cell-depleted T cells, or T cells provided the cDNA or gDNA that made up the material.

The V and J ends lost 5 bases and 12 bases, in that order; junction bases with no gene match: 9. The CDR3 is 14 residues long. The germline CDR1 and CDR2 sequences are SGHTA and FQGTGA. This table comes from immunoSEQ multiplex PCR, and its TCRdb copy is limited to in-frame clones, with some not included. In the table there are 100,000 to 150,000 clones, over 75% of which are singletons. The sample taken for sequencing was peripheral blood. The chain carries TRBV7-3 and TRBJ2-1; 11 nucleotides agree with TRBD2. The clonotype was recovered from a woman aged 60-75 years with acute or convalescent COVID-19. CDR3 amino acids: CASSPPGLADLQFF. The CDR3 nucleotides read TGTGCCAGCAGCCCACCGGGACTAGCGGACCTGCAGTTCTTC.